The rows below give T cell receptor beta chains drawn from one sample of a study of cytomegalovirus exposure and HLA in healthy donors. Some clones are missing from TCRdb's copy, which holds only in-frame ones; the method was immunoSEQ multiplex PCR. The repertoire has about 77,000 clones, around 84% of them found once; the top ten carry around 4.8%. Source material: PBMCs. The source of these receptors is a man aged 40-49 years in good health and CMV-seronegative. The CDR3 runs from the conserved cysteine through the conserved F or W. D genes are given only for firm matches. Size values are once, few and many counts, or a class for expanded clones, and some rows have none.

J | D | V | size | CDR3 | DNA
TRBJ2-7 | TRBD1 | TRBV7-2 | NA | CASSLEPGQNEQYF | TGTGCCAGCAGCTTAGAGCCGGGACAGAACGAGCAGTACTTC
TRBJ2-7 | TRBD2 | TRBV5-3 | NA | CARRDGLAGEGEQYF | TGTGCCAGAAGAGACGGACTAGCGGGAGAGGGCGAGCAGTACTTC
TRBJ1-3 | NA | TRBV18 | once | CASSPTDFSGNTIYF | TGTGCCAGCTCACCTACAGATTTTTCTGGAAACACCATATATTTT
TRBJ2-7 | TRBD2 | TRBV5-1 | NA | CASSLSSGLSYEQYF | TGCGCCAGCAGCTTATCGTCGGGACTATCGTACGAGCAGTACTTC
TRBJ2-1 | TRBD2 | TRBV29-1 | NA | CSAGGSYNEQFF | TGCAGCGCGGGGGGCTCCTACAATGAGCAGTTCTTC
TRBJ2-1 | NA | TRBV1 | NA | CTSSQDGTSGRSNEQFF | TGCACCAGCAGCCAAGACGGGACTAGCGGGAGATCGAATGAGCAGTTCTTC
TRBJ1-2 | TRBD1 | TRBV30 | few | CAWSVQGSNYGYTF | TGTGCCTGGAGTGTACAGGGGTCGAACTATGGCTACACCTTC
TRBJ2-1 | NA | TRBV28 | NA | CASSKRGEQFF | TGTGCCAGCAGTAAAAGGGGGGAGCAGTTCTTC
TRBJ2-1 | NA | TRBV9 | NA | CASSVGQIDNEQFF | TGTGCCAGCAGCGTAGGACAGATAGACAATGAGCAGTTCTTC
TRBJ2-7 | TRBD1 | TRBV28 | once | CASSSGQAPYEQYF | TGTGCCAGCAGTTCGGGACAGGCCCCCTACGAGCAGTACTTC
TRBJ2-1 | NA | TRBV6-5 | few | CASSYKANYNEQFF | TGTGCCAGCAGTTACAAAGCGAACTACAATGAGCAGTTCTTC
TRBJ1-5 | TRBD1 | TRBV6-1 | NA | CASSEIIGGGDQPQHF | TGTGCCAGCAGTGAAATAATCGGAGGGGGCGATCAGCCCCAGCATTTT
TRBJ2-3 | NA | TRBV28 | NA | CASSFISTGRESTDTQYF | TGTGCCAGCAGTTTCATCTCGACAGGAAGGGAGAGCACAGATACGCAGTATTTT
TRBJ2-2 | TRBD1 | TRBV9 | NA | CASRRTGDANTGELFF | TGTGCCAGCAGAAGGACAGGGGACGCGAACACCGGGGAGCTGTTTTTT
TRBJ2-3 | TRBD2 | TRBV10-3 | NA | CAISMTSGTSTDTQYF | TGTGCCATCAGTATGACTAGCGGAACTAGCACAGATACGCAGTATTTT
TRBJ1-4 | TRBD1 | TRBV28 | NA | CASSFPRDRGSTNEKLFF | TGTGCCAGCAGTTTCCCCCGGGACAGGGGGTCAACTAATGAAAAACTGTTTTTT
TRBJ2-7 | TRBD2 | TRBV7-9 | once | CASSLTSGRAGYEQYF | TGTGCCAGCAGCTTGACTAGCGGGAGGGCCGGGTACGAGCAGTACTTC
TRBJ2-1 | NA | TRBV5-1 | NA | CASSTREMYEQFF | TGCGCCAGCAGCACGAGGGAGATGTATGAGCAGTTCTTC
TRBJ2-7 | TRBD1 | TRBV10-3 | NA | CAISETTTGGIKYEQYF | TGTGCCATCAGTGAGACCACGACAGGGGGTATTAAGTACGAGCAGTACTTC
TRBJ2-1 | NA | TRBV27 | NA | CASSFNLATHSYNEQFF | TGTGCCAGCAGTTTTAATTTGGCGACTCACTCCTACAATGAGCAGTTCTTC
TRBJ1-4 | TRBD1 | TRBV10-3 | NA | CAISESGSRGFEKLFF | TGTGCCATCAGTGAGTCCGGTTCCAGGGGGTTTGAAAAACTGTTTTTT
TRBJ2-7 | NA | TRBV5-4 | few | CASSSAIAGEQYF | TGTGCCAGCAGCTCGGCCATAGCTGGCGAGCAGTACTTC
TRBJ1-6 | NA | TRBV5-6 | NA | CASSLPRGSPLHF | TGTGCCAGCAGCTTGCCCAGGGGTTCACCCCTCCACTTT
TRBJ2-1 | TRBD1 | TRBV25-1 | few | CASSAGTGPYNEQFF | TGTGCCAGCAGTGCCGGGACAGGGCCCTACAATGAGCAGTTCTTC
TRBJ2-5 | NA | TRBV21-1 | NA | CASSGGRSFIGGETQYF | TGTGCCAGCAGCGGGGGGAGATCCTTTATTGGCGGAGAGACCCAGTACTTC
TRBJ2-1 | NA | TRBV5-4 | NA | CASSLVLGHEQFF | TGTGCCAGCAGCTTGGTCCTGGGGCATGAGCAGTTCTTC
TRBJ1-1 | NA | TRBV2 | few | CASSDDWMNTEAFF | TGTGCCAGCAGCGATGACTGGATGAACACTGAAGCTTTCTTT
TRBJ2-1 | NA | TRBV5-5 | NA | CASSLVDKRVGEQFF | TGTGCCAGCAGCTTGGTGGACAAACGCGTGGGGGAGCAGTTCTTC
TRBJ2-1 | NA | TRBV29-1 | NA | CSSSSGEGVNEQFF | TGCAGCTCTTCTAGCGGAGAGGGGGTCAATGAGCAGTTCTTC
TRBJ2-5 | TRBD2 | TRBV7-2 | NA | CASSFYGRIEETQYF | TGTGCCAGCAGCTTTTACGGGAGGATCGAAGAGACCCAGTACTTC
TRBJ2-7 | TRBD2 | TRBV27 | few | CASSLGTISYEQYF | TGTGCCAGCAGTTTAGGGACTATATCCTACGAGCAGTACTTC
TRBJ1-4 | NA | TRBV5-1 | NA | CASSWSTPGGGTNEKLFF | TGCGCCAGCAGCTGGTCGACTCCTGGGGGAGGAACTAATGAAAAACTGTTTTTT
TRBJ2-3 | NA | TRBV5-1 | NA | CASSWGFAGGVNTDTQYF | TGCGCCAGCAGCTGGGGGTTCGCCGGGGGAGTAAACACAGATACGCAGTATTTT
TRBJ2-1 | NA | TRBV30 | NA | CAWRPTYNEQFF | TGTGCCTGGAGACCAACTTACAATGAGCAGTTCTTC
TRBJ2-3 | NA | TRBV7-8 | NA | CASSLVRTEGYRDTQYF | TGTGCCAGCAGCTTAGTTAGGACAGAAGGGTACAGGGATACGCAGTATTTT
TRBJ2-3 | TRBD2 | TRBV5-4 | NA | CASSFTSGTDTQYF | TGTGCCAGCAGCTTTACTAGCGGCACAGATACGCAGTATTTT
TRBJ2-5 | TRBD2 | TRBV30 | NA | CAWSVRTRETQYF | TGTGCCTGGAGTGTACGGACTAGAGAGACCCAGTACTTC
TRBJ2-3 | TRBD2 | TRBV30 | NA | CASDPRLHSGRASTDTQYF | TGTGCCTCCGACCCTCGGCTCCACAGCGGGAGGGCCAGCACAGATACGCAGTATTTT
TRBJ2-7 | TRBD1 | TRBV4-1 | once | CASSQGQGGSYEQYF | TGCGCCAGCAGCCAAGGACAGGGGGGTTCCTACGAGCAGTACTTC
TRBJ2-2 | TRBD2 | TRBV9 | NA | CASSVSLGTSGLVANTGELFF | TGTGCCAGCAGCGTCAGCCTCGGGACTAGCGGGCTAGTCGCGAACACCGGGGAGCTGTTTTTT
TRBJ1-2 | TRBD1 | TRBV28 | NA | CASSLIQPGQYYGYTF | TGTGCCAGCAGTCTTATACAACCGGGACAGTACTATGGCTACACCTTC
TRBJ2-7 | NA | TRBV30 | NA | CAWGRVEQYF | TGTGCCTGGGGTCGGGTGGAGCAGTACTTC
TRBJ2-5 | TRBD2 | TRBV7-9 | NA | CASSPSRTSGKSETQYF | TGTGCCAGCAGCCCAAGCCGGACTAGCGGCAAATCAGAGACCCAGTACTTC
TRBJ2-3 | TRBD2 | TRBV19 | NA | CASSMGLAATDTQYF | TGTGCCAGTAGTATGGGACTAGCGGCCACAGATACGCAGTATTTT
TRBJ2-7 | NA | TRBV27 | NA | CASSSRATWAYEQYF | TGTGCCAGCAGTTCGAGGGCCACCTGGGCCTACGAGCAGTACTTC
TRBJ1-2 | NA | TRBV5-1 | NA | CASSLAGTSGYTF | TGCGCCAGCAGCTTGGCCGGTACGTCTGGCTACACCTTC
TRBJ1-2 | TRBD1 | TRBV5-4 | NA | CASSTTGGWGYTF | TGTGCCAGCAGCACAACAGGGGGCTGGGGCTACACCTTC
TRBJ1-2 | TRBD1 | TRBV28 | once | CASGIQGDGYTF | TGTGCCAGCGGAATTCAGGGGGATGGCTACACCTTC
TRBJ2-5 | NA | TRBV28 | NA | CASTRIGDLETQYF | TGTGCCAGCACCCGGATAGGGGATCTGGAGACCCAGTACTTC
TRBJ2-7 | NA | TRBV7-9 | few | CASSPDFLGSYEQYF | TGTGCCAGCAGCCCGGACTTCCTTGGCTCCTACGAGCAGTACTTC
TRBJ2-4 | TRBD1 | TRBV9 | NA | CASSPRTGGRDKNIQYF | TGTGCCAGCAGCCCGAGAACAGGGGGCAGAGACAAAAACATTCAGTACTTC
TRBJ1-1 | TRBD1 | TRBV10-2 | NA | CASRRDSSTEAFF | TGCGCCAGCAGAAGGGACAGTTCTACTGAAGCTTTCTTT
TRBJ2-3 | TRBD2 | TRBV30 | NA | CAWSVTGGGTDTQYF | TGTGCCTGGAGTGTAACGGGAGGGGGCACAGATACGCAGTATTTT